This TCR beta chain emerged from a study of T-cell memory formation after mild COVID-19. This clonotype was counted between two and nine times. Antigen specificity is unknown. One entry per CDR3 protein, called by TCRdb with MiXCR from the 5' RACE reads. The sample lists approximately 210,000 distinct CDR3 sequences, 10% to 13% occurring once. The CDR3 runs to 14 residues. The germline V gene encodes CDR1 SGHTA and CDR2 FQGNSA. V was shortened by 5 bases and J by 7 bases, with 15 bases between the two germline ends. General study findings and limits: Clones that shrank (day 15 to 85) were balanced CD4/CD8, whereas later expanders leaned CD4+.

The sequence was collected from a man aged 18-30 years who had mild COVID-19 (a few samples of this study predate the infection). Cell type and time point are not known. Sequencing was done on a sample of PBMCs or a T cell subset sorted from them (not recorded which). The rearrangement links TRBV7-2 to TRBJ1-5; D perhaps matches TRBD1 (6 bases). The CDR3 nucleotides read TGTGCCAGCAGCCTACCAGGGGACCTACAGCCCCAGCATTTT. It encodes CASSLPGDLQPQHF.